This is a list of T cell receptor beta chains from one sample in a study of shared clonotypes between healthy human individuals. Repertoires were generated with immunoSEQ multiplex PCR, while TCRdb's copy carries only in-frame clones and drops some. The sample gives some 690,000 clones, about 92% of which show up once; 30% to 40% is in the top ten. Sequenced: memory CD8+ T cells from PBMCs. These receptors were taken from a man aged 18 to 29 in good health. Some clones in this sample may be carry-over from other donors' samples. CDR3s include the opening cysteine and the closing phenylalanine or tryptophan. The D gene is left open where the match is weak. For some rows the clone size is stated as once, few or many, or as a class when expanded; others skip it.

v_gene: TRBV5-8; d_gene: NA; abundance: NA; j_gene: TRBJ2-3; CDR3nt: TGTGCCAGCAGCTTGGGACACTCAATGGGGACAGATACGCAGTATTTT; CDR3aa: CASSLGHSMGTDTQYF
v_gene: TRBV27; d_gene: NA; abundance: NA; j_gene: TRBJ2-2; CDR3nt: TGTGCCAGCAGTGACCAGGGCGGATGGCCCGGGGAGCTGTTTTTT; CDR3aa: CASSDQGGWPGELFF
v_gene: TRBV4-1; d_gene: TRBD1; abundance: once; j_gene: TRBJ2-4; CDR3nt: TGCGCCAGCAGCCTCAGGACAGGGGACATTCAGTACTTC; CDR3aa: CASSLRTGDIQYF
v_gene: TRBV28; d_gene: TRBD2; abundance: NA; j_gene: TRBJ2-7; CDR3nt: TGTGCCAGCAGTTCGACTAGCGGAGGGCCTTGGGAGCAGTACTTC; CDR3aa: CASSSTSGGPWEQYF
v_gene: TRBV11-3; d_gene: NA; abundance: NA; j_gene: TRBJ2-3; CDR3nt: TGTGCCAGCAGCCCACTCGAAGGGGAAGATACGCAGTATTTT; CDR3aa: CASSPLEGEDTQYF
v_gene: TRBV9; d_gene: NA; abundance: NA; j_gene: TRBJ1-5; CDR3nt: TGTGCCAGCAGCGCCGGGGGTAGCAATCAGCCCCAGCATTTT; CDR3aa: CASSAGGSNQPQHF
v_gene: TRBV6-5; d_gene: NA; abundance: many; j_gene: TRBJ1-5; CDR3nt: TGTGCCAGCAGTTACTCCTCAGTGCAGCCCCAGCATTTT; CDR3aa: CASSYSSVQPQHF
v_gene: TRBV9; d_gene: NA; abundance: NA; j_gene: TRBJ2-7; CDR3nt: TGTGCCAGCAGCGTGAGACTAGAGCCTACCTACGAGCAGTACTTC; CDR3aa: CASSVRLEPTYEQYF
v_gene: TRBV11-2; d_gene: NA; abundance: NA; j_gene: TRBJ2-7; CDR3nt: TGTGCCAGCAGCTTTAGGGCAGTAACCTACGAGCAGTACTTC; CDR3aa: CASSFRAVTYEQYF
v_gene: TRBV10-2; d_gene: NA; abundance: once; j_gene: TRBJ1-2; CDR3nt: TGCGCCAGCAGTGGTTCAATAGCTAACTATGGCTACACCTTC; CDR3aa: CASSGSIANYGYTF
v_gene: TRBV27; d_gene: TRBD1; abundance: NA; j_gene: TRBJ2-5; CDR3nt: TGTGCCAGCAGTAGAGGGACAGGCGGTCCCTCCCAGTACTTC; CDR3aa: CASSRGTGGPSQYF
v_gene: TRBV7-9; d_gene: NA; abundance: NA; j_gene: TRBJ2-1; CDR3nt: TGTGCCAGCAGCGGCGAGCCATACAATGAGCAGTTCTTC; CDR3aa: CASSGEPYNEQFF
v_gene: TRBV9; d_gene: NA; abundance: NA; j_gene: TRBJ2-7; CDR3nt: TGTGCCAGCAGCGTAGTCGACGGACCCTACGAGCAGTACTTC; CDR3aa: CASSVVDGPYEQYF
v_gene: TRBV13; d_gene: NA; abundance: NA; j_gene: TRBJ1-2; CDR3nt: TGTGCCAGCAGCGGCCAACAGCTACCTAGGCAGAACTATGGCTACACCTTC; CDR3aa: CASSGQQLPRQNYGYTF
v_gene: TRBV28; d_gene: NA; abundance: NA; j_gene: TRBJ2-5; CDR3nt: TGTGCCAGCAGTTTAGGGGGTTGGGAGACCCAGTACTTC; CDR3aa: CASSLGGWETQYF
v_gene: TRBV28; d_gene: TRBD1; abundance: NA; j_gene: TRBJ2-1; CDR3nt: TGTGCCAGCAGGCCCCAGGGGGTAGTTACCTACAATGAGCAGTTCTTC; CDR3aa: CASRPQGVVTYNEQFF
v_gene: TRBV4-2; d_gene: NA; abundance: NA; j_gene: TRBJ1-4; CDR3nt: TGTGCCAGCAGCCCCGGGGTACCTAAACTGTTTTTT; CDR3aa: CASSPGVPKLFF
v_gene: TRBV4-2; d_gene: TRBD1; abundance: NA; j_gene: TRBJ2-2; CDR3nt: TGTGCCAGCAGCCACGGAACCGGGACAGGGGCCACCGGGGAGCTGTTTTTT; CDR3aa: CASSHGTGTGATGELFF
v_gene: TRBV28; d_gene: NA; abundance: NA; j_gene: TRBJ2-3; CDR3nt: TGTGCCAGCAGGTTCAGAAGGTCCGGGGAGGATACAGATACGCAGTATTTT; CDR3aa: CASRFRRSGEDTDTQYF
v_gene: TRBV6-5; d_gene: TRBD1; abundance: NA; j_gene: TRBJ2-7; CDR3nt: TGTGCCAGCAGTTACGGGACAGCGTCCTACGAGCAGTACTTC; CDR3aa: CASSYGTASYEQYF
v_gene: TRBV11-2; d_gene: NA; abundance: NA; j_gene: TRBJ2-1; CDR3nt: TGTGCCAGCAGCCCGGCTCTTTCTTACGGGGGTTACAATGAGCAGTTCTTC; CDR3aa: CASSPALSYGGYNEQFF
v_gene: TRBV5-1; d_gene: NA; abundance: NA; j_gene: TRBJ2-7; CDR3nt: TGCGCCAGCAGCTTGCTACAGGGACCAAGCTCCTACGAGCAGTACTTC; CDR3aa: CASSLLQGPSSYEQYF
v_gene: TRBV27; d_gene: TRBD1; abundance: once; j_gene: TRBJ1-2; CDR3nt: TGTGCCAGTTCCAGGGGGGATAACTATGGCTACACCTTC; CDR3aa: CASSRGDNYGYTF
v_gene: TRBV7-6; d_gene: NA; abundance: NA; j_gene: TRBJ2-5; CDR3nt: TGTGCCAGCAGCTTAGGGCGCCGGTTAGGGCAGCAAGAGACCCAGTACTTC; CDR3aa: CASSLGRRLGQQETQYF
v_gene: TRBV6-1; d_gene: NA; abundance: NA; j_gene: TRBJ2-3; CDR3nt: TGTGCCAGCAGGGCCCGTATTTCAGATACGCAGTATTTT; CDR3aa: CASRARISDTQYF
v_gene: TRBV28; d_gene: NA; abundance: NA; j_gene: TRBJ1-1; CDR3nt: TGTGCCAGCAGTTTATTTTCAGGGTACTCGGGTAGCACTGAAGCTTTCTTT; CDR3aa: CASSLFSGYSGSTEAFF
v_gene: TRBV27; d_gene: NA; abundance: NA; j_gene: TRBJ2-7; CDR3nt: TGTGCCAGCAGCCTACTGAGGCCTCAGGGGTTGGGCGAGCAGTACTTC; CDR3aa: CASSLLRPQGLGEQYF
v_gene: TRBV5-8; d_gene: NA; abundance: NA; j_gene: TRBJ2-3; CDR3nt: TGTGCCAGCAGCTGGTTTCAGGGCACAGATACGCAGTATTTT; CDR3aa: CASSWFQGTDTQYF
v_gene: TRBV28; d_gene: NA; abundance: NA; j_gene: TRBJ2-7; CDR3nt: TGTGCCAGCAGCCCGGGAACGGACGAGCAGTACTTC; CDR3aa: CASSPGTDEQYF
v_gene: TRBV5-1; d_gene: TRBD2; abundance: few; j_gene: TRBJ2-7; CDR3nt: TGCGCCAGCCCGCTGTTGCTAGCGGGGGGGGCCTACGAGCAGTACTTC; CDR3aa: CASPLLLAGGAYEQYF
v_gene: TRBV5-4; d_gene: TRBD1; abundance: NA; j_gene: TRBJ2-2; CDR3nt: TGTGCCAAACGGCGGGGACAGGGGGCAGGAGGGGAGCTGTTTTTT; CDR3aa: CAKRRGQGAGGELFF
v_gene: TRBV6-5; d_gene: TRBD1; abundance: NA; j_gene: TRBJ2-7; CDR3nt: TGTGCCAGCAGTTATTCCCGGACAGGGGGCTTGGGCGAGCAGTACTTC; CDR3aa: CASSYSRTGGLGEQYF
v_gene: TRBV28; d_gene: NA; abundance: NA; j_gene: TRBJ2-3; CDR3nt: TGTGCCAGCAGTCCCCAAGCCTGGGATACGCAGTATTTT; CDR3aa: CASSPQAWDTQYF
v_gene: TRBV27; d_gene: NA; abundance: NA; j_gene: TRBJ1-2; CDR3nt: TGTGCCAGCAGTTCCCGGGACCGGTCGACTTCTAACTATGGCTACACCTTC; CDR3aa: CASSSRDRSTSNYGYTF
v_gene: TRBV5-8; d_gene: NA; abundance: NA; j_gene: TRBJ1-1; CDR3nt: TGTGCCAGCAGAGATCAGGTCGGGGGGTTGAACACTGAAGCTTTCTTT; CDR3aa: CASRDQVGGLNTEAFF
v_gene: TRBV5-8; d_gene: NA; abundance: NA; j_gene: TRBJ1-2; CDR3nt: TGTGCCAGCTATCCGTGTCATCCAAAGACCTATGGCTACACCTTC; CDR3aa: CASYPCHPKTYGYTF
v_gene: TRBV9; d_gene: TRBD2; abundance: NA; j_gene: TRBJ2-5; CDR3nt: TGTGCCAGCAGTATAGATAGCGGGTGGGGGATGGAGACCCAGTACTTC; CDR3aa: CASSIDSGWGMETQYF
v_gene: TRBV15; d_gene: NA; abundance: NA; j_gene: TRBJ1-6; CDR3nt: TGTGCCACCAGCATCCCGTTAGCTAATTCACCCCTCCACTTT; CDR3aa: CATSIPLANSPLHF
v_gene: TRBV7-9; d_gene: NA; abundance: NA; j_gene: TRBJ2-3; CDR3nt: TGTGCCAGCCGGGGCGGGGGCCTACTCGACCGAACAGATACGCAGTATTTT; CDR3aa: CASRGGGLLDRTDTQYF
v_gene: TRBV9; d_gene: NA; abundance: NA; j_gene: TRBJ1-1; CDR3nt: TGTGCCAGCAGCGTGGGACGCATGAACACTGAAGCTTTCTTT; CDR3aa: CASSVGRMNTEAFF
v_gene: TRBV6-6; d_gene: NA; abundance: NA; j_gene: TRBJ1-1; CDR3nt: TGTGCCAGCAGTTACGGGGGGAACACTGAAGCTTTCTTT; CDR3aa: CASSYGGNTEAFF